Detailed here is one T cell receptor beta chain. TCRdb recomputed calls from the 5' RACE reads with MiXCR, one row per CDR3 protein. The repertoire holds around 80,000 distinct CDR3 sequences, with approximately 11% as singletons. The CDR3 consists of 16 residues. Trimming took off 5 bases at V and 0 bases at J, with 14 bases between the two ends. Germline V gene data show CDR1 as SGHVS and CDR2 as FQNEAQ. This sample is part of a study of early T cells in non-severe SARS-CoV-2 infection. The material was whole blood, obtained at baseline. This receptor was taken from an adult who was a healthcare worker with PCR-confirmed SARS-CoV-2 infection or an uninfected control (not recorded which). The chain couples TRBV7-8 to TRBJ1-5; tentative D call: TRBD1 (5 bases). CDR3 bases: TGTGCCAGCAGCCCACGGGGGTCCTATAGCAATCAGCCCCAGCATTTT. Amino acids: CASSPRGSYSNQPQHF.